Each of the 4 T cell receptor beta chains below was sequenced from the same sample in a study of blood T cell repertoires in COVID-19. Measured with immunoSEQ multiplex PCR; TCRdb has only the in-frame clones, and not every one. The table includes 69,000 or so clones, roughly 80% detected once. Sequencing used peripheral blood. The origin of the receptors is a man over 45 with COVID-19, enrolled during active disease.

The rearrangement joins TRBV7-9 to TRBJ1-4; a possible D gene is TRBD1 (5 bases). This CDR3 spans 14 amino acids. V was pared by 1 base and J by 5 bases, with 8 bases between. The germline V gene has CDR1 SEHNR and CDR2 FQNEAQ (reference sequence). The CDR3 DNA follows: TGTGCCAGCAGCTTAGTGGCAGGGAATGAAAAACTGTTTTTT. This encodes CASSLVAGNEKLFF.

The chain links TRBV5-3 to TRBJ1-3, with 8 bases lining up with TRBD1. TRBV5-3 is reported as an ORF; its role is uncertain. The CDR3 is made up of 16 amino acids. The trim removed 4 bases at V and 0 bases at J, leaving 6 bases unmatched. CDR3 sequence reads: CARSPDRADSGNTIYF. CDR3 in DNA: TGTGCCAGAAGCCCGGACAGGGCCGACTCTGGAAACACCATATATTTT.

The chain has TRBV6-5 and TRBJ1-1; 8 bases map to TRBD1. Trimming cost V 0 bases and J 7 bases; bases outside gene matches: 7. There are 15 residues in the CDR3. Germline values: CDR1 MNHEY, CDR2 SVGAGI. The CDR3 spells CASSYSDRGFGEAFF. DNA for the CDR3: TGTGCCAGCAGTTACTCAGACAGGGGATTCGGTGAAGCTTTCTTT.

The V call is TRBV7-2, the J call TRBJ1-2, with a weak D call TRBD1 (6 bases). V lost 0 bases and J lost 5, with 13 bases in between. This CDR3 region has 15 residues. Germline V gene lookup returns CDR1 SGHTA and CDR2 FQGNSA. CDR3 region: CASSLAVGTSYGYTF. CDR3 sequence (DNA): TGTGCCAGCAGCTTAGCCGTCGGGACATCGTATGGCTACACCTTC.